This TCR beta chain was identified in a study of shared clonotypes between healthy human individuals. At the level of the study: Three CD4 naive, three CD4 memory, two CD8 naive and one CD8 memory plate were used per donor.

The V gene lost 4 bases and the J gene lost 5 bases, with 12 bases spanning the gap. Per the germline V gene, CDR1 is LNHDA and CDR2 is SQIVND (reference sequence). The CDR3 totals 13 residues. Original analysis: ImmunoSEQ output lacked quality scores and full-length reads, limiting matched filtering. TCRdb's copy holds only in-frame clones and misses some; the assay was immunoSEQ multiplex PCR. V and J calls and clone size are as listed in that table; D and trimming were resolved from the DNA. There are hundreds of thousands of clones in the sample; 90% to 96% occur only once, and roughly 0.06% lies in the top ten.

The rearrangement links TRBV19 to TRBJ2-7; D is perhaps TRBD1 (5 bases). Input material: naive CD4+ T cells sorted from blood. The subset was: CD45RA+ positively selected. The sequence was collected from a woman in her 30s in good health. This CDR3 reads CASSRRQPDEQYF. DNA for the CDR3: TGTGCCAGTAGTAGACGACAGCCGGACGAGCAGTACTTC.